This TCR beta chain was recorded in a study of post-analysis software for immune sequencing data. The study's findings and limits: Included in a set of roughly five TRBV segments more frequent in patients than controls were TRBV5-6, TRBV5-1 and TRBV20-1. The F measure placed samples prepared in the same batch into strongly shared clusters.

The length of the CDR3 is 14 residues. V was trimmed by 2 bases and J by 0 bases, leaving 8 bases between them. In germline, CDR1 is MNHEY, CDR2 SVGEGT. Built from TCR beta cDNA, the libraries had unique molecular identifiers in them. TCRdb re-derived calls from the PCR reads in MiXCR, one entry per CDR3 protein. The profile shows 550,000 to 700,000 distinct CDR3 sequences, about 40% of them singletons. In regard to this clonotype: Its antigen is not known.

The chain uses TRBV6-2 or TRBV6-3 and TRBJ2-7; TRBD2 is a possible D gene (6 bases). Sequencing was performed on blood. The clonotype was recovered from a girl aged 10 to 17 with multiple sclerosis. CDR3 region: CASSYGDSSYEQYF. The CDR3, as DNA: TGTGCCAGCAGTTACGGGGACTCCTCCTACGAGCAGTACTTC.